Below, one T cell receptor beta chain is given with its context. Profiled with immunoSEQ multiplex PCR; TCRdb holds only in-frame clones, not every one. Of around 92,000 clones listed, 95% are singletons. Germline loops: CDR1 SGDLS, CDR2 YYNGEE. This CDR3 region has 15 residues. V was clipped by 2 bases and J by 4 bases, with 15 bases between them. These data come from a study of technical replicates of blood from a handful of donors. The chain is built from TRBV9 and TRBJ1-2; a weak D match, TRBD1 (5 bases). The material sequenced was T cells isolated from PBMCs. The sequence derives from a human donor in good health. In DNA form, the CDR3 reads TGTGCCAGCAGCGTTAGCTTCGGGGGTGTCTATGGCTACACCTTC. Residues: CASSVSFGGVYGYTF.